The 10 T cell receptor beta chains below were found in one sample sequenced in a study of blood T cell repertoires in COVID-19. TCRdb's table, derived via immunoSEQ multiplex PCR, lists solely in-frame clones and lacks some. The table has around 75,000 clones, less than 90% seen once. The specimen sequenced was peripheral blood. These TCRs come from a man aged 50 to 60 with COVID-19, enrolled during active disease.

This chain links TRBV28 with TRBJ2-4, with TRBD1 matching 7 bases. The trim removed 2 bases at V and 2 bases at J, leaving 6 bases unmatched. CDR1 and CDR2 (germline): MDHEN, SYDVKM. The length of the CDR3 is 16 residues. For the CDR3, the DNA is TGTGCCAGCAGTTTAACAGGGGCTGTTACCAAAAACATTCAGTACTTC. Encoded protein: CASSLTGAVTKNIQYF.

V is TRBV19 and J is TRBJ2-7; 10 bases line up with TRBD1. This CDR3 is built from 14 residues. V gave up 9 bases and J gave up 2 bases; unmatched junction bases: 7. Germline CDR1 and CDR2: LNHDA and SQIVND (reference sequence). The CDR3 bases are TGTGCCAGCGGCGGGACAGGGGTGACCTACGAGCAGTACTTC. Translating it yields CASGGTGVTYEQYF. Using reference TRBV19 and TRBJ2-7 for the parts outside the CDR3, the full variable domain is DGGITQSPKYLFRKEGQNVTLSCEQNLNHDAMYWYRQDPGQGLRLIYYSQIVNDFQKGDIAEGYSVSREKKESFPLTVTSAQKNPTAFYLCASGGTGVTYEQYFGPGTRLTVT.

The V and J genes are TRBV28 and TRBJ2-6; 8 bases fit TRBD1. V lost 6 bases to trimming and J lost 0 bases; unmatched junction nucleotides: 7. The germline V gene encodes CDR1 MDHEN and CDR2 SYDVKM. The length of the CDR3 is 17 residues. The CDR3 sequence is CASRAGQGHSGANVLTF. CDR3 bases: TGTGCCAGCAGAGCAGGACAGGGCCACTCTGGGGCCAACGTCCTGACTTTC.

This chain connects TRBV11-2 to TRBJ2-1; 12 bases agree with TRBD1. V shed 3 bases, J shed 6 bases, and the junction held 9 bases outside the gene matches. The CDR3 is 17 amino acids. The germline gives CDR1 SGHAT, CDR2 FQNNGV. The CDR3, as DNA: TGTGCCAGCAGCTTTTTTGGGGGACAGGGGGCAGGCAATGAGCAGTTCTTC. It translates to CASSFFGGQGAGNEQFF.

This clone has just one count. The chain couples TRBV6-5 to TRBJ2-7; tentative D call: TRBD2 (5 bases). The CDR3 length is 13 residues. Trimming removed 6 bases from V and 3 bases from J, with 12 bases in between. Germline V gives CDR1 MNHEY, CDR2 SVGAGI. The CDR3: CASSRSGRYEQYF. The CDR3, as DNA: TGTGCCAGCAGCCGGAGCGGTCGCTACGAGCAGTACTTC.

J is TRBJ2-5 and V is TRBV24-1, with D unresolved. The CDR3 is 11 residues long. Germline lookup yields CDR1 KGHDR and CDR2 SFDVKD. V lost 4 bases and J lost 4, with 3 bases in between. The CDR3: CATSERETQYF. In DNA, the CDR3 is TGTGCCACCAGTGAGAGAGAGACCCAGTACTTC.

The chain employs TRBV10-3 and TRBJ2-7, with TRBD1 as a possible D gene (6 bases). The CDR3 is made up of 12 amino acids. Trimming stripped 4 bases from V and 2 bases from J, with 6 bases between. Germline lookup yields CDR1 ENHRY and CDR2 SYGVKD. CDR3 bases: TGTGCCATCAGTGCAGGGGCCTACGAGCAGTACTTC. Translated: CAISAGAYEQYF.

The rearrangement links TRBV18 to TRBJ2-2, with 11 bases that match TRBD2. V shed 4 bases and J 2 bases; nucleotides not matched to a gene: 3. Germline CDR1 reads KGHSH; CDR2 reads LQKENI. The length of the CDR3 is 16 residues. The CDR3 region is CASSQTSGTNTGELFF. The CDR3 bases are TGTGCCAGCTCACAGACTAGCGGGACCAACACCGGGGAGCTGTTTTTT.

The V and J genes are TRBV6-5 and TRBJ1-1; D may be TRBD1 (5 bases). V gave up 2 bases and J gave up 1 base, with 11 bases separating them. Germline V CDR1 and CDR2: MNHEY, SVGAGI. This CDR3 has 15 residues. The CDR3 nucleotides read TGTGCCAGCAGTTACAGGCAGGGTAGGAACACTGAAGCTTTCTTT. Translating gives CASSYRQGRNTEAFF.

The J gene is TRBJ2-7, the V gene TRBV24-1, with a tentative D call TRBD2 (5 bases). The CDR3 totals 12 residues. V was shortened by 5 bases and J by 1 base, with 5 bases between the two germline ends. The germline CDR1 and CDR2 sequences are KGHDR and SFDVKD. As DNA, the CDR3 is TGTGCCACCAGTGGAGGGTCCTACGAGCAGTACTTC. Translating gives CATSGGSYEQYF.